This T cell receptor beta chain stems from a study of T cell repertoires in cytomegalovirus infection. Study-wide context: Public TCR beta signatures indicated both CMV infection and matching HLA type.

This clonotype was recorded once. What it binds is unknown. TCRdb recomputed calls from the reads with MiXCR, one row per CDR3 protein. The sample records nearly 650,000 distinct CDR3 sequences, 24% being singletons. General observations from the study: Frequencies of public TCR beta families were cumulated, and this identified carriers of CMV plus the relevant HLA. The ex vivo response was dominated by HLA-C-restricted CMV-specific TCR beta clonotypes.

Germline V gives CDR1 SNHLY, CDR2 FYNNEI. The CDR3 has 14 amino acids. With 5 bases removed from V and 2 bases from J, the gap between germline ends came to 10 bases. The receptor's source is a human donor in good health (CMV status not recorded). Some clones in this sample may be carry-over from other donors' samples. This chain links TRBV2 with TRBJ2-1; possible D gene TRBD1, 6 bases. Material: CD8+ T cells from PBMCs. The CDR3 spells CASSSGVTYNEQFF. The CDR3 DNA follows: TGTGCCAGCAGTTCAGGGGTAACCTACAATGAGCAGTTCTTC.